This T cell receptor (beta chain) derives from a study of shared clonotypes between healthy human individuals. Some clones are missing from TCRdb's copy, which holds only in-frame ones; the method was immunoSEQ multiplex PCR. The sample carries 2 million to 2.5 million clones, about 92% recorded once. The V end was cut by 4 bases, the J end by 2 bases, with 17 bases between. Germline assignment: CDR1 SGDLS and CDR2 YYNGEE. CDR3 length: 16 amino acids. Note on this clone: Other DNA sequences in this specimen translate into the identical CDR3.

Naive CD8 cells, CD45RO-negative and positively selected for CCR7, excluded terminally differentiated effector memory CD45RA+ cells. The sequence was collected from a young man in good health. Some clones in this sample may be carry-over from other donors' samples. The source material was naive CD8+ T cells from PBMCs. This chain links TRBV9 with TRBJ2-3; no reliable D call. CDR3 DNA: TGTGCCAGCAGCCCAGGAAGGGCTTCGTCCACAGATACGCAGTATTTT. Amino acids: CASSPGRASSTDTQYF. The full variable domain, with the rest looked up from reference TRBV9 and TRBJ2-3, is DSGVTQTPKHLITATGQRVTLRCSPRSGDLSVYWYQQSLDQGLQFLIQYYNGEERAKGNILERFSAQQFPDLHSELNLSSLELGDSALYFCASSPGRASSTDTQYFGPGTRLTVL.